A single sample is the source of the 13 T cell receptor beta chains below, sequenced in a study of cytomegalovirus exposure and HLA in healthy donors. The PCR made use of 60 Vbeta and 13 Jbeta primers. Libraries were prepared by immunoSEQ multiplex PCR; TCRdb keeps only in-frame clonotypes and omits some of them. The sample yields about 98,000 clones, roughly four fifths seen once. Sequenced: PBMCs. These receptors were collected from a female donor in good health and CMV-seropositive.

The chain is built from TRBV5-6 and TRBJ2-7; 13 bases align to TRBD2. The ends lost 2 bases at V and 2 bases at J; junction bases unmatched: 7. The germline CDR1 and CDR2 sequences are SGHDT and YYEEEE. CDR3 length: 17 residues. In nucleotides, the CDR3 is TGTGCCAGCAGCTTCCCGGGGACTAGCGGGGACACCTACGAGCAGTACTTC. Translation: CASSFPGTSGDTYEQYF.

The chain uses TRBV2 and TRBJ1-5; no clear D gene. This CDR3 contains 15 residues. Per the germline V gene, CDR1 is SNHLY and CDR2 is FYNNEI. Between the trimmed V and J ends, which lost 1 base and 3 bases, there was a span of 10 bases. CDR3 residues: CASSEGAAYNQPQHF. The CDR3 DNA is TGTGCCAGCAGTGAAGGCGCCGCCTACAATCAGCCCCAGCATTTT. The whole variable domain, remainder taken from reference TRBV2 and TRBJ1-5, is EPEVTQTPSHQVTQMGQEVILRCVPISNHLYFYWYRQILGQKVEFLVSFYNNEISEKSEIFDDQFSVERPDGSNFTLKIRSTKLEDSAMYFCASSEGAAYNQPQHFGDGTRLSIL.

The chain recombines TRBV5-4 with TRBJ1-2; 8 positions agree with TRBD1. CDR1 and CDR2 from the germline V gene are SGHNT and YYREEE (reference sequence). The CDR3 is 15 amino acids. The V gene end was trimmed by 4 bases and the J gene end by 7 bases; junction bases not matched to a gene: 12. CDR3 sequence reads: CASSPTGQGGGGYTF. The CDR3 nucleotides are TGTGCCAGCAGCCCGACTGGACAGGGAGGAGGTGGCTACACCTTC.

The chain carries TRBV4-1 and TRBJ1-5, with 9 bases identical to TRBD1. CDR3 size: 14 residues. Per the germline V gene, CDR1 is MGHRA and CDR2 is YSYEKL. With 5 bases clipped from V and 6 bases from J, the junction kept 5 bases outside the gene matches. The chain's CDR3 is CASSEGGQGQPQHF. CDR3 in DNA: TGCGCCAGCAGCGAAGGGGGACAGGGTCAGCCCCAGCATTTT.

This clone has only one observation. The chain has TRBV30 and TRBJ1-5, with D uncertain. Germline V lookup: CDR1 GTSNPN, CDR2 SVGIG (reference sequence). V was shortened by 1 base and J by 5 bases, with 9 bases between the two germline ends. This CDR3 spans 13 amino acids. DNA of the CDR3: TGTGCCTGGAGTGGAGCGGACGATCAGCCCCAGCATTTT. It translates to CAWSGADDQPQHF.

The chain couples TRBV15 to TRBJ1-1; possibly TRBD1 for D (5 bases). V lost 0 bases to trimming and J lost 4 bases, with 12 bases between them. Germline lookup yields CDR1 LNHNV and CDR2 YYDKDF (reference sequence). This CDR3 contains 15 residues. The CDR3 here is CATSRELGVGTEAFF. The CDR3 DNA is TGTGCCACCAGCAGAGAGTTAGGGGTGGGCACTGAAGCTTTCTTT.

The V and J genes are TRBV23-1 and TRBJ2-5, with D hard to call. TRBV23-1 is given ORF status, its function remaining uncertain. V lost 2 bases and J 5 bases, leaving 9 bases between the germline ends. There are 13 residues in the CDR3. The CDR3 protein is CASSQPGSETQYF. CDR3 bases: TGCGCCAGCAGTCAACCAGGCTCCGAGACCCAGTACTTC.

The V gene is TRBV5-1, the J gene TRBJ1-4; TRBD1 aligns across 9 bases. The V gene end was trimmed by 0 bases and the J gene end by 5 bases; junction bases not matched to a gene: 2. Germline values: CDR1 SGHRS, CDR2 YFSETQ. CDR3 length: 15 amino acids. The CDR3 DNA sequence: TGCGCCAGCAGCTTGGACAGGGGGCGAAATGAAAAACTGTTTTTT. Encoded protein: CASSLDRGRNEKLFF.

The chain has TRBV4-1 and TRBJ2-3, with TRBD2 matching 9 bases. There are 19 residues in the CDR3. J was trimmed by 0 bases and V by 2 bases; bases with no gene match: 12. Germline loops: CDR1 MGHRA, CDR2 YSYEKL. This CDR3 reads CASSQIMGVRGGSTDTQYF. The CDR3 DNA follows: TGCGCCAGCAGCCAAATAATGGGAGTGCGGGGGGGGAGCACAGATACGCAGTATTTT.

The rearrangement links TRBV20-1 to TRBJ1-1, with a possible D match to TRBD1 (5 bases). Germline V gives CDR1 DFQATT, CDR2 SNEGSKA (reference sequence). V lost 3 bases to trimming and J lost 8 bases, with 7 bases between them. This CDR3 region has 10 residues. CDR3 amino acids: CSARWGEAFF. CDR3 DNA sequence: TGCAGTGCTAGGTGGGGCGAAGCTTTCTTT.

CDR3 nucleotide sequence: TGTGCCTGGAGTGTGAAGGGGCCCACAGATACGCAGTATTTT. Its translation is CAWSVKGPTDTQYF. V usage is TRBV30 and J usage is TRBJ2-3; weak D call: TRBD1 (5 bases). The CDR3 loop spans 14 amino acids. Germline V lookup: CDR1 GTSNPN, CDR2 SVGIG (reference sequence). Trimming stripped 0 bases from V and 2 bases from J, with 9 bases between.

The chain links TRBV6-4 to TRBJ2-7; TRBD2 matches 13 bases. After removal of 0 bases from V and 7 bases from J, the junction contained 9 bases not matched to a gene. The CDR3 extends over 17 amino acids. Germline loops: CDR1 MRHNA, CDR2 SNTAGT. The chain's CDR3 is CASSDSRTSGRLGEQYF. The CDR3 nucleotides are TGTGCCAGCAGTGACTCACGGACTAGCGGGAGACTGGGAGAGCAGTACTTC.

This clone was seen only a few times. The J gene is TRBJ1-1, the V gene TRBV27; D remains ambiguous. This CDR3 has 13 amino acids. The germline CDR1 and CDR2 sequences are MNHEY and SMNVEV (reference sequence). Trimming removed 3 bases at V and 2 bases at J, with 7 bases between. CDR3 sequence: CASSFWANTEAFF. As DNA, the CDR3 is TGTGCCAGCAGTTTCTGGGCCAACACTGAAGCTTTCTTT.